This T cell receptor (beta chain) was sequenced for a study of cytomegalovirus exposure and HLA in healthy donors. At the level of the study: A prior study identified just under 120 million unique TCR beta sequences from about 179 million T cells.

Study observations and caveats: Another analysis was done later, and it associated fewer than 20,000 TCR beta sequences with HLA alleles at 0.05 false discovery rate. The classifier was said to identify cytomegalovirus status with high specificity and sensitivity.

The PCR had 60 Vbeta and 13 Jbeta primers. The method was immunoSEQ multiplex PCR; TCRdb's version includes in-frame clones alone and lacks a portion of them. The sample shows about 120,000 clones, less than 65% of them seen only once. This clone was detected only a few times. Its antigen is undetermined. Trimming took 4 bases from V and 8 from J; bases not matched to a gene: 7. This CDR3 comprises 15 residues. The germline V gene has CDR1 MGHRA and CDR2 YSYEKL. The chain recombines TRBV4-1 with TRBJ1-4; 10 bases line up with TRBD1. Source material: PBMCs. This TCR was recovered from a man in his forties in good health and CMV-seropositive. The CDR3 protein is CASSPKTGGLEKLFF. The CDR3 nucleotides are TGCGCCAGCAGCCCCAAGACAGGGGGCCTGGAAAAACTGTTTTTT.